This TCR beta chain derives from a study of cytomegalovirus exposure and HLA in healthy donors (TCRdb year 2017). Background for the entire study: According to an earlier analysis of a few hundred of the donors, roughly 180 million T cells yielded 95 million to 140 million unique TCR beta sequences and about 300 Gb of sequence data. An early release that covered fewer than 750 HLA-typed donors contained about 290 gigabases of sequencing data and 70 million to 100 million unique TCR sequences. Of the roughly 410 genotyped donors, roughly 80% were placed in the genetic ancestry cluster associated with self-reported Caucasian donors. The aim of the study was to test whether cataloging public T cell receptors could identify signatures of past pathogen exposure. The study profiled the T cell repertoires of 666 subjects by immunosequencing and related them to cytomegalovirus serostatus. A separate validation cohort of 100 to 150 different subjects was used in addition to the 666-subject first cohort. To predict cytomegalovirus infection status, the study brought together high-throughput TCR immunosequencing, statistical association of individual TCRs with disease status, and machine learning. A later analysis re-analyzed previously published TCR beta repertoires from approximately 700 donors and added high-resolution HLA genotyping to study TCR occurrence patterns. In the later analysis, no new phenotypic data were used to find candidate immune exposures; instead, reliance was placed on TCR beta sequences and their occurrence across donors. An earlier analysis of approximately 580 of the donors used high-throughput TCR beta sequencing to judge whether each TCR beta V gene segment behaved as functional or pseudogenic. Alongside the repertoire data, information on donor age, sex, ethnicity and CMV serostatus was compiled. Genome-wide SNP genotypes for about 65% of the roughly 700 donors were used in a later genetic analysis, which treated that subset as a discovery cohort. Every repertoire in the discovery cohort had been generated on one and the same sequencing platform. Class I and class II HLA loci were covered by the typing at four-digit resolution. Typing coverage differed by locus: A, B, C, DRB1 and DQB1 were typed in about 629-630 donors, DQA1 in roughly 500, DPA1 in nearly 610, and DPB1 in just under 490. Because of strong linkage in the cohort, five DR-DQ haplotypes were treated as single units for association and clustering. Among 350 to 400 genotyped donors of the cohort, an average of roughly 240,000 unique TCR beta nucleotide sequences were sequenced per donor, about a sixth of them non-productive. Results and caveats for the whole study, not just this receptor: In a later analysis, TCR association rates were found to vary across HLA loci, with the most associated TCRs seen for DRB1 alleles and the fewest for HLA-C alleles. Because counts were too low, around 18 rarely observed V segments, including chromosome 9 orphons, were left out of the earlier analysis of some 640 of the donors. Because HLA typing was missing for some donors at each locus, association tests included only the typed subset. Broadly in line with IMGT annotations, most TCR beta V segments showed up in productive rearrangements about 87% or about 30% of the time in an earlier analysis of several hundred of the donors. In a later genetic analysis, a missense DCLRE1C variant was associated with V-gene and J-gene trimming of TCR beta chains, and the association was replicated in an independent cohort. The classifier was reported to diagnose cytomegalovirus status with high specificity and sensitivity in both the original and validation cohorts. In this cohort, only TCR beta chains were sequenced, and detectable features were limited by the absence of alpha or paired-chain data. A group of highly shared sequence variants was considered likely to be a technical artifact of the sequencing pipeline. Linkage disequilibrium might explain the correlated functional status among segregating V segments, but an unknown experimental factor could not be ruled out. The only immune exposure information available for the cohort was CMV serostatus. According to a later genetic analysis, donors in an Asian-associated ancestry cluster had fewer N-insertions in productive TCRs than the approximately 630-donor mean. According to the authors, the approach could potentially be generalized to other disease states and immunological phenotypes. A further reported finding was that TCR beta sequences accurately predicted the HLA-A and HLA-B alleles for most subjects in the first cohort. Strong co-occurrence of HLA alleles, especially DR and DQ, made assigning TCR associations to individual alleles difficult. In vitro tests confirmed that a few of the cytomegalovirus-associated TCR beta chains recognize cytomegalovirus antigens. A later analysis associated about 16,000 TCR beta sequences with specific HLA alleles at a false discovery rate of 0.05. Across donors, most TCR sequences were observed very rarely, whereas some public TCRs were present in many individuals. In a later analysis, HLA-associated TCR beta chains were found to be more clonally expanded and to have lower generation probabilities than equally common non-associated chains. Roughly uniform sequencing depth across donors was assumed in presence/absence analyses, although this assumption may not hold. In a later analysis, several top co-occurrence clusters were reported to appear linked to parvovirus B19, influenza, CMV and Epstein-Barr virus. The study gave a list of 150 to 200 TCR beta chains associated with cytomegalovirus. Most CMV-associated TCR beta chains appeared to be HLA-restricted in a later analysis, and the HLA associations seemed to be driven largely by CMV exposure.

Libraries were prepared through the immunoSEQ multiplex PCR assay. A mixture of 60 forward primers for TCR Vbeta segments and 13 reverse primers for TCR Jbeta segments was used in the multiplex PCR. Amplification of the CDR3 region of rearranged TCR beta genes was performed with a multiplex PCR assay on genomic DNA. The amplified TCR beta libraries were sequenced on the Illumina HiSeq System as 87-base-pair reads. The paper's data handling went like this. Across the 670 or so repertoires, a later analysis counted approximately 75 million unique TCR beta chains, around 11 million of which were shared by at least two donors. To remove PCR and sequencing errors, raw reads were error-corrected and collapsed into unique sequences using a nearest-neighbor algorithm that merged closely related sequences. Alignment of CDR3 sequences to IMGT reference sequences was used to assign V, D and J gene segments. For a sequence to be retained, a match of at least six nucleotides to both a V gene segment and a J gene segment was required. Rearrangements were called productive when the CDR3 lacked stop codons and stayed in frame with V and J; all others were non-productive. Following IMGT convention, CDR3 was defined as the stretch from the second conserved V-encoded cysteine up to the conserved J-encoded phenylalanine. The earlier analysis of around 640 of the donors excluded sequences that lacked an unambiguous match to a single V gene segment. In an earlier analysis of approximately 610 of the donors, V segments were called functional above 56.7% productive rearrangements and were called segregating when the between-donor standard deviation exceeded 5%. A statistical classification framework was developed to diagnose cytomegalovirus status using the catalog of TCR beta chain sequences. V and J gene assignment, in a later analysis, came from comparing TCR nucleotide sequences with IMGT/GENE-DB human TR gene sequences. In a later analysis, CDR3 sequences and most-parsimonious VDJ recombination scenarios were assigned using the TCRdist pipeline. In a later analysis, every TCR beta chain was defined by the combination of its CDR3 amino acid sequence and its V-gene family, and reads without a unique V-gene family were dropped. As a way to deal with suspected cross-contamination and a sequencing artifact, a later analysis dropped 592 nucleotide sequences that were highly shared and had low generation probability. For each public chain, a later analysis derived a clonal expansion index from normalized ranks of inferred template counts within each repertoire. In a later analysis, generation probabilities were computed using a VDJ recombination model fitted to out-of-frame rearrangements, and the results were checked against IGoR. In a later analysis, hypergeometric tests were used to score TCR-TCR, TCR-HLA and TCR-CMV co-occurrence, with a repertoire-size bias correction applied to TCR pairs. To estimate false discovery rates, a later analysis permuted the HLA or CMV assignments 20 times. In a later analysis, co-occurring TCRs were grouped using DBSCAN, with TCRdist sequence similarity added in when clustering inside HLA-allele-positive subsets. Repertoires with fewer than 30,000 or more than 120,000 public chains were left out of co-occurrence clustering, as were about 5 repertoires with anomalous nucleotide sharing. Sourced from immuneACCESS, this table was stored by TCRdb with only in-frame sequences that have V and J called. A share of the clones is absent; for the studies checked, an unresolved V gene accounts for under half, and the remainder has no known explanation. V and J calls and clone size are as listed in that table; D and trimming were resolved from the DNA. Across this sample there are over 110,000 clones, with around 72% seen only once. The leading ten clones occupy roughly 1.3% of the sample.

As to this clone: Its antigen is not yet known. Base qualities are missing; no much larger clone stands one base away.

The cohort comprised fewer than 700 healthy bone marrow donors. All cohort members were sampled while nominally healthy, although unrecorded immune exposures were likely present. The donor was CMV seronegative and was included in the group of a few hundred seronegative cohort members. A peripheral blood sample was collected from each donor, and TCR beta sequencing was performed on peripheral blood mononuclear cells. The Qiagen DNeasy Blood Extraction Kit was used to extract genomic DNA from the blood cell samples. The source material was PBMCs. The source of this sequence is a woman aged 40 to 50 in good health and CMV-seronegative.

The CDR3: CASSGSNSNQPQHF. The sequence in DNA is TGTGCCAGCAGTGGGTCTAATAGCAATCAGCCCCAGCATTTT. The V and J genes are TRBV25-1 and TRBJ1-5; the D gene cannot be resolved reliably. Inclusive of the bounding cysteine and phenylalanine, the CDR3 is 14 residues long. Of all the DNA, just the CDR3 is kept, 42 bases in frame from base 1. The germline V gene sets CDR1 to MGHDK and CDR2 to SYGVNS. Between the V and J ends, shortened by 4 bases and 0 bases respectively, the junction contains 7 bases.